The rows below give T cell receptor beta chains drawn from one sample of a study of TIL therapy for anti-PD-1-resistant metastatic lung cancer. Profiling relied on immunoSEQ multiplex PCR, and the TCRdb table lists in-frame clones only, not all of them. This table holds tens of thousands of clones, approximately 57% found once. The sequencing here drew on tumor tissue, taken at baseline. The source is a woman between 30 and 79 years old with non-small cell lung cancer. Each CDR3 is given with its conserved first and last residue. D genes are given only for firm matches. Clone size is shown for a subset of rows, as once, few, many or a class of expanded clone.

j_call clone_size d_call v_call cdr3_aa cdr3_nt
TRBJ1-2 few . TRBV19 CASSSREAGHYGYTF TGTGCCAGTAGTAGCCGGGAGGCGGGTCACTATGGCTACACCTTC
TRBJ1-2 . . TRBV14 CASSRGWLDGYTF TGTGCCAGCAGCCGGGGGTGGTTGGACGGCTACACCTTC
TRBJ2-7 few . TRBV5-4 CASSMKEGPYEQYF TGTGCCAGCAGCATGAAAGAAGGTCCCTACGAGCAGTACTTC
TRBJ2-2 few TRBD2 TRBV19 CASSIDLAAGELFF TGTGCCAGTAGTATAGATCTAGCGGCCGGGGAGCTGTTTTTT
TRBJ1-5 . TRBD1 TRBV27 CASTLGTGFSDQPQHF TGTGCCAGCACCCTCGGGACAGGGTTTTCTGATCAGCCCCAGCATTTT
TRBJ1-1 . . TRBV15 CATSRDKGSNTEAFF TGTGCCACCAGCAGAGATAAGGGCTCGAACACTGAAGCTTTCTTT
TRBJ2-5 . . TRBV7-8 CASSARQTKETQYF TGTGCCAGCAGCGCTCGCCAAACCAAAGAGACCCAGTACTTC
TRBJ2-5 . . TRBV5-6 CASSSSRSRETQYF TGTGCCAGCAGCTCCTCCAGAAGCAGGGAGACCCAGTACTTC
TRBJ1-5 few . TRBV2 CASSTRGGNGQPQHF TGTGCCAGCAGTACCAGAGGGGGGAATGGTCAGCCCCAGCATTTT
TRBJ2-3 . TRBD2 TRBV10-2 CASFSGLSTDTQYF TGCGCCAGCTTCTCGGGACTAAGCACAGATACGCAGTATTTT
TRBJ1-1 . . TRBV4-2 CASSQDTHTEAFF TGTGCCAGCAGCCAAGATACTCACACTGAAGCTTTCTTT
TRBJ2-7 . . TRBV19 CASSKSFGEQYF TGTGCCAGTAGTAAGAGTTTTGGCGAGCAGTACTTC
TRBJ1-4 . TRBD1 TRBV7-6 CASSLRTGLKNEKLFF TGTGCCAGCAGCTTAAGGACAGGGCTTAAAAATGAAAAACTGTTTTTT
TRBJ1-1 few . TRBV6-1 CASSETGGDEAFF TGTGCCAGCAGTGAAACGGGTGGTGATGAAGCTTTCTTT
TRBJ1-1 . TRBD1 TRBV7-2 CASSLATGQGIPEAFF TGTGCCAGCAGCTTAGCCACCGGACAGGGGATCCCTGAAGCTTTCTTT
TRBJ2-5 few TRBD1 TRBV6-1 CASTTGAVETQYF TGTGCCAGCACTACAGGGGCCGTCGAGACCCAGTACTTC
TRBJ1-2 . . TRBV9 CASSQPTDGYTF TGTGCCAGCAGCCAACCCACCGACGGCTACACCTTC
TRBJ2-6 . . TRBV27 CASSSLTSSGANVLTF TGTGCCAGCAGTTCGTTGACAAGCTCTGGGGCCAACGTCCTGACTTTC
TRBJ2-7 . TRBD2 TRBV30 CAWTRAGGYEQYF TGTGCCTGGACTCGAGCGGGGGGCTACGAGCAGTACTTC
TRBJ2-3 . TRBD2 TRBV7-6 CASSLGTSLTDTQYF TGTGCCAGCAGCTTAGGGACTAGCCTCACAGATACGCAGTATTTT
TRBJ1-4 . TRBD1 TRBV19 CASSPGTGWDEKLFF TGTGCCAGTAGTCCAGGGACAGGGTGGGATGAAAAACTGTTTTTT
TRBJ2-7 . . TRBV19 CASSIEDSYEQYF TGTGCCAGTAGTATAGAAGATTCCTACGAGCAGTACTTC
TRBJ2-3 . TRBD1 TRBV7-9 CASSSDRRLYF TGTGCCAGCAGCTCGGACAGGAGGCTGTATTTT
TRBJ2-7 few TRBD2 TRBV14 CASSQVRLAGRYEQYF TGTGCCAGCAGCCAAGTAAGACTAGCGGGGCGGTACGAGCAGTACTTC
TRBJ2-5 once . TRBV7-9 CASSLTGKETQYF TGTGCCAGCAGCTTAACAGGAAAAGAGACCCAGTACTTC